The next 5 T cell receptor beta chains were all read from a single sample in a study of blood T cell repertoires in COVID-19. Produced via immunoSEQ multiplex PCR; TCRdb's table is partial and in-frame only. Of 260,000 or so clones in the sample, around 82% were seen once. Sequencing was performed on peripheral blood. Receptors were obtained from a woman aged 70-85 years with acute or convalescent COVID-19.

CDR3 protein: CASSSTTSGETQYF. The DNA for the CDR3 is TGCGCCAGCAGCTCGACCACCTCCGGGGAGACCCAGTACTTC. The gene calls are TRBV5-1 and TRBJ2-5; D gene uncertain. The V and J ends lost 3 bases and 5 bases respectively, with 14 bases between them. The CDR3 length is 14 residues. Germline lookup yields CDR1 SGHRS and CDR2 YFSETQ.

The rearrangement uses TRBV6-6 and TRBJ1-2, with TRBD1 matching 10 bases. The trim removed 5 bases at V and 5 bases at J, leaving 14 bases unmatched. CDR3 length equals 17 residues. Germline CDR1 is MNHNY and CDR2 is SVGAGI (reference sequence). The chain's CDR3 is CASSPDGDRGRGYGYTF. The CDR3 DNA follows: TGTGCCAGCAGTCCCGACGGCGACAGGGGGCGAGGGTATGGCTACACCTTC.

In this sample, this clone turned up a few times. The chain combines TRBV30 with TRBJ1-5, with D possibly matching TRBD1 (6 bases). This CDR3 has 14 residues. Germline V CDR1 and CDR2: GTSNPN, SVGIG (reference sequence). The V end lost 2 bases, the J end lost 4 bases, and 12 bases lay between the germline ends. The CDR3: CAWSRQVINQPQHF. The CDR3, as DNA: TGTGCCTGGAGTAGACAGGTTATAAATCAGCCCCAGCATTTT.

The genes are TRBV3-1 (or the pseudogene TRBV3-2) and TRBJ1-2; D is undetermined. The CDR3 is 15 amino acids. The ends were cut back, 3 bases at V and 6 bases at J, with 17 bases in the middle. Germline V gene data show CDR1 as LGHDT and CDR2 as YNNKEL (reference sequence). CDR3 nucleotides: TGTGCCAGCAGCCACAGGACCATCAGCGGGAATGGCTACACCTTC. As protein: CASSHRTISGNGYTF.

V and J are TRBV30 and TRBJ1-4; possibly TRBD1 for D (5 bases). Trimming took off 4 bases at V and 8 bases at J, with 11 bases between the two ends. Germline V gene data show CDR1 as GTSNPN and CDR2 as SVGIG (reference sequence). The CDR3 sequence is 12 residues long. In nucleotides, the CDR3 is TGTGCCTGGAACAGGAAGAGCGAAAAACTGTTTTTT. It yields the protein CAWNRKSEKLFF.